This T cell receptor (beta chain) was observed in a study of blood T cells in healthy people across ages. V shed 4 bases, J shed 9 bases, and the junction held 13 bases outside the gene matches. The germline V gene encodes CDR1 DFQATT and CDR2 SNEGSKA (reference sequence). This CDR3 is built from 15 residues. In its sample, this clonotype was seen a few times. Then a second PCR, running about 6 to 11 cycles, was carried out with a sample-barcoded 5' primer and a J-beta primer mix. TCRdb recomputed calls from the 5' RACE reads with MiXCR, one row per CDR3 protein. This table holds hundreds of thousands of distinct CDR3 sequences, roughly 43% found once.

The sequencing sample was made of blood. The chain joins TRBV20-1 to TRBJ2-3, with 10 bases fitting TRBD2. The origin of this receptor is a man of 80 years or more in good health. The CDR3 here is CSATGTSAGGQTQYF. For the CDR3, the DNA is TGCAGTGCTACCGGGACTAGCGCTGGGGGACAGACGCAGTATTTT.